The T cell receptor (beta chain) under discussion was sequenced for a study of T cells in Graves' hyperthyroidism and ophthalmopathy. What was amplified from RNA transcripts were TCR beta CDR3 regions. An initial round of RT-PCR targeting the TCR CDR3 relied on the HTBI primer set. TCRdb re-derived calls from the multiplex PCR reads in MiXCR, one entry per CDR3 protein. The sample has about 320,000 distinct CDR3 sequences, roughly 17% seen once; the top ten hold around 35%. Graves' hyperthyroidism without ophthalmopathy progression within 18 months was termed stable. This CDR3 is 14 amino acids long. V lost 6 bases, J lost 6 bases, and 6 bases stayed unmatched. Overall study findings and caveats: Also found in blood were most expanded thyroid clonotypes above 0.001.

This clonotype showed up many times. Its antigen remains unknown. The V gene is TRBV12-3 or TRBV12-4, the J gene TRBJ2-1; 9 bases agree with TRBD1. The sample comprised blood. The receptor's source is a man younger than 45 with Graves' hyperthyroidism. The CDR3 here is CASRWDRVVNEQFF. The CDR3 DNA is TGTGCCAGCAGATGGGACAGGGTCGTCAATGAGCAGTTCTTC.